This T cell receptor (beta chain) was retrieved from a study of blood T cells in healthy people across ages. General study findings and limits: Roughly linearly, TCR beta diversity per million T cells fell as age increased.

Together with a sample-barcoded 5' primer, a J-beta primer mix was included in a second PCR lasting about 7 to 12 cycles. A template-switch adaptor that had 12 random nucleotides put a tag on each cDNA molecule. Each CDR3 protein gets one entry after TCRdb re-called the 5' RACE reads with MiXCR. This table has hundreds of thousands of distinct CDR3 sequences, about 27% appearing once. Per sample, extraction of total RNA gave at least 5 micrograms in every case. This clonotype has only a few counts. What it recognizes is unknown. The V gene lost 3 bases and the J gene lost 4 bases, with 15 bases spanning the gap. Germline assignment: CDR1 KGHSH and CDR2 LQKENI. The length of the CDR3 is 15 residues. The sample was also linked to a second study, of T cells of mothers and their children. That paper adds: The study recruited a few healthy Caucasian mothers and their six children as donors.

The sequenced sample consisted of blood. The gene calls are TRBV18 and TRBJ2-5, with D unresolved. The sequence was obtained from a boy aged 2 to 10 in good health. This chain's CDR3 is CASSPRIGLGETQYF. CDR3 sequence (DNA): TGTGCCAGCTCACCGAGAATAGGCCTCGGAGAGACCCAGTACTTC.